Listed below are T cell receptor beta chains from one sample, sequenced in a study of T cell responses to AZD1222 COVID-19 vaccine. TCRdb's table, derived via immunoSEQ multiplex PCR, lists solely in-frame clones and lacks some. The sample contains about 120,000 clones, about 89% of which appear only once. Sequences were derived from peripheral blood, sampled on day 0 of AZD1222 vaccination. These receptors originate from an adult in good health. CDR3s include the opening cysteine and the closing phenylalanine or tryptophan. D genes are given only for firm matches. Clone size is given for some rows only: seen once, a few or many times, or a class if the clone is expanded.

V gene: TRBV6-2/TRBV6-3
clone size: NA
D gene: NA
J gene: TRBJ1-1
CDR3 protein: CASSLPIEYNTEAFF
CDR3 DNA: TGTGCCAGCAGTCTCCCTATCGAATATAACACTGAAGCTTTCTTT

V gene: TRBV28
clone size: NA
D gene: NA
J gene: TRBJ2-7
CDR3 protein: CASSLNYRVMEQYF
CDR3 DNA: TGTGCCAGCAGTCTAAACTACAGGGTGATGGAGCAGTACTTC

V gene: TRBV9
clone size: NA
D gene: TRBD1
J gene: TRBJ2-7
CDR3 protein: CASSWWGQGDEQYF
CDR3 DNA: TGTGCCAGCAGCTGGTGGGGACAGGGAGACGAGCAGTACTTC

V gene: TRBV24-1
clone size: NA
D gene: NA
J gene: TRBJ1-3
CDR3 protein: CATRGPGNTIYF
CDR3 DNA: TGTGCCACCAGGGGTCCGGGAAACACCATATATTTT

V gene: TRBV18
clone size: NA
D gene: TRBD1
J gene: TRBJ2-1
CDR3 protein: CASSRGRDNEQFF
CDR3 DNA: TGTGCCAGCTCCAGGGGGCGGGACAATGAGCAGTTCTTC

V gene: TRBV6-4
clone size: NA
D gene: NA
J gene: TRBJ2-6
CDR3 protein: CASSDSPFSGANVLTF
CDR3 DNA: TGTGCCAGCAGTGACTCCCCGTTCTCTGGGGCCAACGTCCTGACTTTC

V gene: TRBV6-6
clone size: NA
D gene: TRBD1
J gene: TRBJ1-2
CDR3 protein: CASSYGGTDGYTF
CDR3 DNA: TGTGCCAGCAGTTACGGAGGGACAGATGGCTACACCTTC

V gene: TRBV7-2
clone size: NA
D gene: NA
J gene: TRBJ2-4
CDR3 protein: CASSLGQGGSNLAKNIQYF
CDR3 DNA: TGTGCCAGCAGCTTAGGTCAGGGCGGCTCTAACTTAGCCAAAAACATTCAGTACTTC

V gene: TRBV27
clone size: few
D gene: TRBD1
J gene: TRBJ2-1
CDR3 protein: CASSLRTGGFYNEQFF
CDR3 DNA: TGTGCCAGCAGTTTACGGACAGGGGGATTCTACAATGAGCAGTTCTTC

V gene: TRBV4-2
clone size: NA
D gene: NA
J gene: TRBJ1-5
CDR3 protein: CASSQLLGQGPQHF
CDR3 DNA: TGTGCCAGCAGCCAACTTTTGGGTCAGGGGCCCCAGCATTTT

V gene: TRBV27
clone size: NA
D gene: NA
J gene: TRBJ1-5
CDR3 protein: CASSLISVGGVNQPQHF
CDR3 DNA: TGTGCCAGCAGTTTAATTAGTGTTGGAGGGGTCAATCAGCCCCAGCATTTT

V gene: TRBV30
clone size: NA
D gene: TRBD2
J gene: TRBJ2-5
CDR3 protein: CAWASGGAGETQYF
CDR3 DNA: TGTGCCTGGGCTAGCGGGGGGGCCGGAGAGACCCAGTACTTC

V gene: TRBV21-1
clone size: NA
D gene: NA
J gene: TRBJ1-1
CDR3 protein: CASSKARGSPEAFF
CDR3 DNA: TGTGCCAGCAGCAAAGCGCGAGGGAGTCCTGAAGCTTTCTTT

V gene: TRBV19
clone size: NA
D gene: NA
J gene: TRBJ1-2
CDR3 protein: CASSRGPAAGYGYTF
CDR3 DNA: TGTGCCAGTAGTAGAGGGCCCGCCGCCGGCTATGGCTACACCTTC

V gene: TRBV15
clone size: NA
D gene: NA
J gene: TRBJ1-4
CDR3 protein: CATSRELQALNEKLFF
CDR3 DNA: TGTGCCACCAGCAGAGAACTCCAGGCTTTAAATGAAAAACTGTTTTTT

V gene: TRBV15
clone size: NA
D gene: NA
J gene: TRBJ1-6
CDR3 protein: CATSREGQLDSPLHF
CDR3 DNA: TGTGCCACCAGCAGAGAAGGGCAGCTAGATTCACCCCTCCACTTT

V gene: TRBV30
clone size: once
D gene: NA
J gene: TRBJ1-6
CDR3 protein: CAWSRPGDSPLHF
CDR3 DNA: TGTGCCTGGAGTCGACCAGGGGATTCACCCCTCCACTTT

V gene: TRBV19
clone size: NA
D gene: NA
J gene: TRBJ1-5
CDR3 protein: CASSSQGNQPQHF
CDR3 DNA: TGTGCCAGTAGTTCCCAGGGCAATCAGCCCCAGCATTTT

V gene: TRBV19
clone size: once
D gene: NA
J gene: TRBJ2-3
CDR3 protein: CASSHGDTQYF
CDR3 DNA: TGTGCCAGTAGCCACGGGGATACGCAGTATTTT

V gene: TRBV4-2
clone size: NA
D gene: TRBD2
J gene: TRBJ2-1
CDR3 protein: CASSQDGAGVYNEQFF
CDR3 DNA: TGTGCCAGCAGCCAAGATGGAGCGGGGGTCTACAATGAGCAGTTCTTC

V gene: TRBV2
clone size: NA
D gene: NA
J gene: TRBJ2-2
CDR3 protein: CASSDGTLNTGELFF
CDR3 DNA: TGTGCCAGCAGTGATGGGACACTGAACACCGGGGAGCTGTTTTTT

V gene: TRBV30
clone size: NA
D gene: NA
J gene: TRBJ1-6
CDR3 protein: CAWSVASPLHF
CDR3 DNA: TGTGCCTGGAGTGTGGCTTCACCCCTCCACTTT

V gene: TRBV7-9
clone size: NA
D gene: NA
J gene: TRBJ1-5
CDR3 protein: CASSEGVQPQHF
CDR3 DNA: TGTGCCAGCAGCGAAGGGGTCCAGCCCCAGCATTTT

V gene: TRBV5-5
clone size: NA
D gene: NA
J gene: TRBJ2-7
CDR3 protein: CASSLDMNEQYF
CDR3 DNA: TGTGCCAGCAGCTTGGACATGAACGAGCAGTACTTC

V gene: TRBV7-3
clone size: NA
D gene: NA
J gene: TRBJ2-1
CDR3 protein: CASSPFQGYNEQFF
CDR3 DNA: TGTGCCAGCAGCCCCTTCCAGGGATACAATGAGCAGTTCTTC

V gene: TRBV6-5
clone size: NA
D gene: TRBD1
J gene: TRBJ2-7
CDR3 protein: CASSRTGTGGNEQYF
CDR3 DNA: TGTGCCAGCAGCCGAACCGGGACAGGGGGCAACGAGCAGTACTTC

V gene: TRBV11-2
clone size: NA
D gene: NA
J gene: TRBJ1-5
CDR3 protein: CASSLGEHQPQHF
CDR3 DNA: TGTGCCAGCAGCTTAGGGGAACACCAGCCCCAGCATTTT

V gene: TRBV18
clone size: NA
D gene: TRBD1
J gene: TRBJ1-1
CDR3 protein: CASSPIGGDTEAFF
CDR3 DNA: TGTGCCAGCTCGCCCATAGGGGGCGACACTGAAGCTTTCTTT

V gene: TRBV6-2/TRBV6-3
clone size: NA
D gene: NA
J gene: TRBJ1-2
CDR3 protein: CASRPGGADGYTF
CDR3 DNA: TGTGCCAGCAGGCCTGGGGGCGCCGATGGCTACACCTTC